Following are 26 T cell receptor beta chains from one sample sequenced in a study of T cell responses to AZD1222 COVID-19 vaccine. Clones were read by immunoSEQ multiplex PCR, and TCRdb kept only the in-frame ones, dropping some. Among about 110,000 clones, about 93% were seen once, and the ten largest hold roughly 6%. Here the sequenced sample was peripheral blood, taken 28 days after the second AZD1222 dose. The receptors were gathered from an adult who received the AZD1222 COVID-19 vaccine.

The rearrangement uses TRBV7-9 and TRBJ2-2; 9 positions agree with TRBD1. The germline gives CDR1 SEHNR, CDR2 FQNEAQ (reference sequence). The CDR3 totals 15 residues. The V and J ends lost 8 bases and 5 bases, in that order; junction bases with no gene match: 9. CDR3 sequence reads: CASQPGQGFTGELFF. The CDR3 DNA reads TGTGCCAGCCAGCCGGGACAGGGATTTACCGGGGAGCTGTTTTTT.

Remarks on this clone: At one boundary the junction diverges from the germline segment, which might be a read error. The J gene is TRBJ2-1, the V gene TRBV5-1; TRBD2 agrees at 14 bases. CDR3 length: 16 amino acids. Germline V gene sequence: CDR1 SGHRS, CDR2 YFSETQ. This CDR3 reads CASSLGLAGVRSEQFF. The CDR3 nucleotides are TGCGCCAGCAGTTTGGGACTAGCGGGAGTTAGGAGTGAGCAGTTCTTC.

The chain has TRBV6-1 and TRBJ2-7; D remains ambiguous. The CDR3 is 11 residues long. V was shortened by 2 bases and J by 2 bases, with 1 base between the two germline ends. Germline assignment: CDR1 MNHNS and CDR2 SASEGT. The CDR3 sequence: CASSEPYEQYF. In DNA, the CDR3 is TGTGCCAGCAGTGAACCCTACGAGCAGTACTTC.

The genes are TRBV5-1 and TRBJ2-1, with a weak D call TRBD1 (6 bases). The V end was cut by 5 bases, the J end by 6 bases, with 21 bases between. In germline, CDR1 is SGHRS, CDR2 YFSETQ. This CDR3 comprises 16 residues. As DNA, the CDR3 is TGCGCCAGCAGAGATCCCCGGGACAAGGTAGGCAATGAGCAGTTCTTC. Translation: CASRDPRDKVGNEQFF.

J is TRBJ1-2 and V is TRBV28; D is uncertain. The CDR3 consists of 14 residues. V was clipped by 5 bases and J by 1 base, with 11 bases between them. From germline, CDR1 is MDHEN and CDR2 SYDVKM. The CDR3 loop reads CASSPPPINYGYTF. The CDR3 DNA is TGTGCCAGCAGTCCGCCGCCCATTAACTATGGCTACACCTTC.

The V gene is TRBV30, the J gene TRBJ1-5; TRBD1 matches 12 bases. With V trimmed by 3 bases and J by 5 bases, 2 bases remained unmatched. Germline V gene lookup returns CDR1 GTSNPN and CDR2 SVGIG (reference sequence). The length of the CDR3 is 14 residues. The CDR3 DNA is TGTGCCTGGAGGGGACAGGGGGCTCATCAGCCCCAGCATTTT. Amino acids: CAWRGQGAHQPQHF. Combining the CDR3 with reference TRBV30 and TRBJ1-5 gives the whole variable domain SQTIHQWPATLVQPVGSPLSLECTVEGTSNPNLYWYRQAAGRGLQLLFYSVGIGQISSEVPQNLSASRPQDRQFILSSKKLLLSDSGFYLCAWRGQGAHQPQHFGDGTRLSIL.

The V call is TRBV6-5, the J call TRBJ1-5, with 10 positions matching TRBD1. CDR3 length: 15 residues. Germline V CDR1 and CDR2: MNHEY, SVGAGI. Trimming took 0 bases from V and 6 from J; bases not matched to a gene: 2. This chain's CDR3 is CASSYSGTGVQPQHF. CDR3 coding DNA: TGTGCCAGCAGTTACTCCGGGACAGGGGTTCAGCCCCAGCATTTT.

The CDR3 nucleotides are TGCGCCAGCAGCTTAGCACTAGGCAACGAGCAGTACTTC. It yields the protein CASSLALGNEQYF. The chain is built from TRBV5-1 and TRBJ2-7, with D tentatively TRBD2 (5 bases). Germline CDR1 SGHRS, CDR2 YFSETQ. V lost 2 bases, J lost 5 bases, and 11 bases lay in between. This CDR3 contains 13 residues.

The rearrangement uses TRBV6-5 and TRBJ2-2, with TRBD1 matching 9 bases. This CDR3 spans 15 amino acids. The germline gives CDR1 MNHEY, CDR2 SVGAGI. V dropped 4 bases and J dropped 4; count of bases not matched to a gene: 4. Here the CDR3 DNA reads TGTGCCAGCAGTTGGGACAGGGCCGCCACCGGGGAGCTGTTTTTT. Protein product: CASSWDRAATGELFF.

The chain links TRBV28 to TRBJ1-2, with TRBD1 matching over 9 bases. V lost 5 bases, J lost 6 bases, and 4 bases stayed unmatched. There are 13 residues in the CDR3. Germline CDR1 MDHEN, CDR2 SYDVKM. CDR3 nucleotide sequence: TGTGCCAGCAGTATTGGGACAGGGAATGGCTACACCTTC. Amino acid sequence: CASSIGTGNGYTF.

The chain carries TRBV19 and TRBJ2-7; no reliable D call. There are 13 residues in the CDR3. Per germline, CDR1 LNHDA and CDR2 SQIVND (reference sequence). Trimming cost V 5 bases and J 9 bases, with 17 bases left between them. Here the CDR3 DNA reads TGTGCCAGTAGTGTGGACGAGTACCGGCCGCAGTACTTC. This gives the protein CASSVDEYRPQYF.

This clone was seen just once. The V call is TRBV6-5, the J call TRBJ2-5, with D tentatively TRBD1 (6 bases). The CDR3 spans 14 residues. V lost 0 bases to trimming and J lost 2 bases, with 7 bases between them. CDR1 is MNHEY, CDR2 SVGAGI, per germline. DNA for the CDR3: TGTGCCAGCAGTTACTCAGGGACACAAGAGACCCAGTACTTC. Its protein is CASSYSGTQETQYF.

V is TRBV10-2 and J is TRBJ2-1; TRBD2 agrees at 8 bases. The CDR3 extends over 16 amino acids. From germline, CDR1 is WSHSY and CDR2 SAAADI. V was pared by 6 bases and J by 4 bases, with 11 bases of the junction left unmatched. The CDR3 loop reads CASRFAGGRNYNEQFF. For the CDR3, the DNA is TGCGCCAGCAGGTTCGCGGGAGGAAGGAATTACAATGAGCAGTTCTTC.

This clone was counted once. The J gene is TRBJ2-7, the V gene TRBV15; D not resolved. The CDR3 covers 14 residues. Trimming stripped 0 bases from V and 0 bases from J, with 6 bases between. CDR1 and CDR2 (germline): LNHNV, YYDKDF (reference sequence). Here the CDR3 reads CATSRDSVSYEQYF. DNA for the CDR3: TGTGCCACCAGCAGAGATTCGGTCTCCTACGAGCAGTACTTC. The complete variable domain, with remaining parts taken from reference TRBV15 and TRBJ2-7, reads DAMVIQNPRYQVTQFGKPVTLSCSQTLNHNVMYWYQQKSSQAPKLLFHYYDKDFNNEADTPDNFQSRRPNTSFCFLDIRSPGLGDTAMYLCATSRDSVSYEQYFGPGTRLTVT.

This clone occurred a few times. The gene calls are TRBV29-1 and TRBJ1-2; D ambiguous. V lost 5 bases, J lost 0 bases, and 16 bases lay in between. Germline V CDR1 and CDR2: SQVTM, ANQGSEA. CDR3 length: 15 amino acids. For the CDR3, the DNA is TGCAGCGTTCCCTTGGGCGGATACGCTAACTATGGCTACACCTTC. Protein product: CSVPLGGYANYGYTF.

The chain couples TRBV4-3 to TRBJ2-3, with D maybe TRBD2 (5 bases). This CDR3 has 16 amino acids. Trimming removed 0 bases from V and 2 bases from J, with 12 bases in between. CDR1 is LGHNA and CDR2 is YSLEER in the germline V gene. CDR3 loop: CASSQDPGLVTDTQYF. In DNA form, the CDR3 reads TGCGCCAGCAGCCAAGATCCCGGACTTGTCACAGATACGCAGTATTTT.

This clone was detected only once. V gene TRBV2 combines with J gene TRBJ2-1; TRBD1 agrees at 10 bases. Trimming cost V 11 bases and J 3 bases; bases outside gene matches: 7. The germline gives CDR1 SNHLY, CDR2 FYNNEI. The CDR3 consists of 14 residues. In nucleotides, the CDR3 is TGTGCCGGGGGGGGACAGGGGTACTACAATGAGCAGTTCTTC. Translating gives CAGGGQGYYNEQFF.

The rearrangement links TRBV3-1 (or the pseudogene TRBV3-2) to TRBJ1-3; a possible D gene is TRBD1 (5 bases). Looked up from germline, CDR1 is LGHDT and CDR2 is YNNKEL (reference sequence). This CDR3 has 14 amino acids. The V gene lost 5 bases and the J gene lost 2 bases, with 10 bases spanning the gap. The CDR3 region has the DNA TGTGCCAGCAGCATAGGGGTTCCTGGAAACACCATATATTTT. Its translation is CASSIGVPGNTIYF.

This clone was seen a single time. The DNA for the CDR3 is TGCGCCAGCAGCTTGGGTCAGGGGAAAGGTGAAGCTTTCTTT. Protein product: CASSLGQGKGEAFF. This chain uses TRBV5-1 with TRBJ1-1; D is perhaps TRBD1 (6 bases). The ends were cut back, 0 bases at V and 7 bases at J, with 13 bases in the middle. The CDR3 contains 14 residues. Per germline, CDR1 SGHRS and CDR2 YFSETQ.

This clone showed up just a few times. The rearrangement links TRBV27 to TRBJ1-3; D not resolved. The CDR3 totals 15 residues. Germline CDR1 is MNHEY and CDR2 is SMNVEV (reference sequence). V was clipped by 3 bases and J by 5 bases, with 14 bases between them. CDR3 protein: CASSFRRESRNTIYF. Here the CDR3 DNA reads TGTGCCAGCAGTTTCCGTAGGGAGAGTCGAAACACCATATATTTT.

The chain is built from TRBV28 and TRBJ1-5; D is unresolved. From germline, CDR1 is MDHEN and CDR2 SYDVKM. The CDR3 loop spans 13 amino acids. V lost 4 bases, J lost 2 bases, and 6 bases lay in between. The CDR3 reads CASSWLGNQPQHF. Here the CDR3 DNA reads TGTGCCAGCAGTTGGCTGGGCAATCAGCCCCAGCATTTT.

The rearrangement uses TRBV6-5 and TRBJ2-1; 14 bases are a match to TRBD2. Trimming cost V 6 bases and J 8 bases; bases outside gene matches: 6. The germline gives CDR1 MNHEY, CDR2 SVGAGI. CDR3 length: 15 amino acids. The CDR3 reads CASSRLAGGSDEQFF. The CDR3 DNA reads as TGTGCCAGCAGCCGACTAGCGGGGGGGTCGGATGAGCAGTTCTTC.

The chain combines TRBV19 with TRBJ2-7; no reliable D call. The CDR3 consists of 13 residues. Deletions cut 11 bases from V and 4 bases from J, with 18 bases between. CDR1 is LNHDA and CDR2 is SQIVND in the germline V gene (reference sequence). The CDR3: CASSMADRYEQYF. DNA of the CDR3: TGTGCCTCCTCAATGGCGGATCGGTACGAGCAGTACTTC.

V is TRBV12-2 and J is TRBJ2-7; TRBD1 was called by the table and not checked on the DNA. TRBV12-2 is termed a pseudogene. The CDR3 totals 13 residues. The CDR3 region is CASRLLDNYEQYF. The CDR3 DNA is TGTGCAAGTCGCTTGCTGGACAACTACGAGCAGTACTTC.

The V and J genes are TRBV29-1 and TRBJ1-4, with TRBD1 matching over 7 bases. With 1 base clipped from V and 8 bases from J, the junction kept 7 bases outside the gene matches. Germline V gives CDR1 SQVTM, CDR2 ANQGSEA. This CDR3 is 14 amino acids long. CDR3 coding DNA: TGCAGCGTTGAAGGTCGACAGGGAAGAGAAAAACTGTTTTTT. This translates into CSVEGRQGREKLFF.

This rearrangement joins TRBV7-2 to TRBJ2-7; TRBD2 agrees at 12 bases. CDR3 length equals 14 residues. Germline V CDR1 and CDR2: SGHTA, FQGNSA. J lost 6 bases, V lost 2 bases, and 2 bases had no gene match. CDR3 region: CASSLLAGGREQYF. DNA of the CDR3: TGTGCCAGCAGCTTACTAGCGGGAGGGCGCGAGCAGTACTTC.